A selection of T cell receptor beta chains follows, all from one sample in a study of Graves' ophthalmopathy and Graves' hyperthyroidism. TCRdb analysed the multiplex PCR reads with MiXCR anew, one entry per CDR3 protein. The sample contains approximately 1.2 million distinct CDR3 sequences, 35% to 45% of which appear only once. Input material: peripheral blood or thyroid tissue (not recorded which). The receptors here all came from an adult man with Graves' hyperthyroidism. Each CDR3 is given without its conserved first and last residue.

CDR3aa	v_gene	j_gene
SVVEQETQY	TRBV29-1	TRBJ2-5
ASSPPGGSGNTIY	TRBV10-3	TRBJ1-3
ASSMTSTNTGELF	TRBV19	TRBJ2-2
ASSNTGGGGYT	TRBV6-5	TRBJ1-2
ASSLSTGSPLH	TRBV12-3/TRBV12-4	TRBJ1-6
ASSLAGSLEQY	TRBV5-1	TRBJ2-7
ASSLTGTGHYGYT	TRBV28	TRBJ1-2
ASSVGREQETQY	TRBV9	TRBJ2-5
ASSSLTGGYEQY	TRBV7-2	TRBJ2-7
ASSSRQGSDSPLH	TRBV11-2	TRBJ1-6
ASSLQGGEEAQY	TRBV7-9	TRBJ2-5
SAPSGGAHRETQY	TRBV20-1	TRBJ2-5
ASSSSSTIGNQPQH	TRBV7-9	TRBJ1-5
ATSPGTNSYEQY	TRBV10-2	TRBJ2-7
ASSRTVFAEAF	TRBV12-3/TRBV12-4	TRBJ1-1
ASSVGGRDGTGELF	TRBV9	TRBJ2-2